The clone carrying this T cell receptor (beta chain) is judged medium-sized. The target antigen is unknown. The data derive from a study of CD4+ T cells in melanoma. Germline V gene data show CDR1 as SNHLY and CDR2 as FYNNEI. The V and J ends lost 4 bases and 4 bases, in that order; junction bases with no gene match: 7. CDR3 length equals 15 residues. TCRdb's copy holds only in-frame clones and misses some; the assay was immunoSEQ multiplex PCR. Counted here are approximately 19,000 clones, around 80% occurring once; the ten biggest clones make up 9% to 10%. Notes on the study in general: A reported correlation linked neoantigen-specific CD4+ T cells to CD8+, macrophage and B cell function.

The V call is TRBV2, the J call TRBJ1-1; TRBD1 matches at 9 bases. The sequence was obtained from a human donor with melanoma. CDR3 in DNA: TGTGCCAGCAGTGCTGAGGGACAGGGCACCACTGAAGCTTTCTTT. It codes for CASSAEGQGTTEAFF.